This section outlines one T cell receptor (beta chain) sequence together with its context. The data originate from a study of blood T cell repertoires in COVID-19. The length of the CDR3 is 14 residues. V shed 5 bases, J shed 1 base, and the junction held 4 bases outside the gene matches. Germline lookup yields CDR1 SGHRS and CDR2 YFSETQ. The protocol was immunoSEQ multiplex PCR, while the TCRdb copy is restricted to in-frame clones and leaves out a portion. The sample gives about 430,000 clones, about 88% of which show up once; roughly 1.4% is in the top ten. J is TRBJ2-3 and V is TRBV5-1; 7 positions match TRBD2. This TCR came from a woman aged 18-30 years who had been exposed to COVID-19. The material sequenced was PBMCs or T cells enriched from blood (not recorded which). The CDR3 coding sequence is TGCGCCAGCAGGTTTGGGGGGGGCACAGATACGCAGTATTTT. As protein: CASRFGGGTDTQYF. Combining the CDR3 with reference TRBV5-1 and TRBJ2-3 gives the whole variable domain KAGVTQTPRYLIKTRGQQVTLSCSPISGHRSVSWYQQTPGQGLQFLFEYFSETQRNKGNFPGRFSGRQFSNSRSEMNVSTLELGDSALYLCASRFGGGTDTQYFGPGTRLTVL.